Each of the 21 T cell receptor beta chains below was sequenced from the same sample in a study of blood T cell repertoires in COVID-19. The method was immunoSEQ multiplex PCR; TCRdb's version includes in-frame clones alone and lacks a portion of them. Among roughly 500,000 clones, roughly nine tenths were seen once, and the ten largest hold roughly 0.92%. The sequenced sample consisted of peripheral blood. Source of these receptors: a man aged 18 to 29 with COVID-19, enrolled during active disease.

The chain couples TRBV18 to TRBJ2-5; 8 bases line up with TRBD2. This CDR3 comprises 15 residues. CDR1 is KGHSH and CDR2 is LQKENI in the germline V gene. Germline trimming cut 1 base from V and 3 bases from J; bases unmatched to any gene: 4. CDR3: CASSPQTSAKETQYF. The CDR3 DNA is TGTGCCAGCTCACCACAGACTAGCGCGAAAGAGACCCAGTACTTC.

A single count supports this clone. The gene calls are TRBV19 and TRBJ1-6, with no clear D. CDR1 LNHDA and CDR2 SQIVND come from the germline V gene (reference sequence). Trimming cost V 1 base and J 9 bases, with 13 bases left between them. CDR3 length equals 15 residues. CDR3 bases: TGTGCCAGTAGTATAGTTCAGGATTTTGGTTCACCCCTCCACTTT. Translation gives CASSIVQDFGSPLHF.

This chain links TRBV7-6 with TRBJ1-3; TRBD1 is a possible D gene (6 bases). Trimming left V 1 base short and J 0 bases short, with 10 bases between. From germline, CDR1 is SGHVS and CDR2 FNYEAQ. The CDR3 runs 16 residues. The CDR3 loop reads CASSLGIRGSGNTIYF. The CDR3 coding sequence is TGTGCCAGCAGCTTAGGTATCAGGGGCTCTGGAAACACCATATATTTT.

The chain recombines TRBV7-9 with TRBJ1-5, with D uncertain. This CDR3 contains 12 residues. The germline V and J ends were trimmed by 1 base and 6 bases, with 4 bases remaining between them. From germline, CDR1 is SEHNR and CDR2 FQNEAQ (reference sequence). The CDR3 sequence: CASSLGAQPQHF. CDR3 coding DNA: TGTGCCAGCAGCTTAGGGGCTCAGCCCCAGCATTTT.

This clone was seen only once. The rearrangement uses TRBV7-9 and TRBJ2-2, with D perhaps matching TRBD1 (6 bases). The CDR3 loop spans 14 amino acids. V dropped 5 bases and J dropped 6 bases, with 13 bases sitting between them. Germline V lookup: CDR1 SEHNR, CDR2 FQNEAQ (reference sequence). The CDR3 reads CASSPNRVPGELFF. CDR3 DNA sequence: TGTGCCAGCAGCCCCAACAGGGTACCCGGGGAGCTGTTTTTT.

This clone was observed once. The V call is TRBV20-1, the J call TRBJ1-6; a possible D gene is TRBD1 (5 bases). CDR3 size: 13 residues. With 3 bases removed from V and 9 bases from J, the gap between germline ends came to 12 bases. The germline V gene encodes CDR1 DFQATT and CDR2 SNEGSKA (reference sequence). CDR3 sequence: CSASTGISSPLHF. The CDR3 coding sequence is TGCAGTGCTAGTACAGGAATATCTTCACCCCTCCACTTT.

This chain links TRBV15 with TRBJ2-7, with D possibly being TRBD1 (6 bases). CDR3 length equals 14 residues. Trimming removed 1 base at V and 2 bases at J, with 9 bases between. Germline V gives CDR1 LNHNV, CDR2 YYDKDF (reference sequence). This chain's CDR3 is CATSRGRGPYEQYF. For the CDR3, the DNA is TGTGCCACCAGCAGAGGCAGGGGTCCCTACGAGCAGTACTTC.

This clone was recorded many times. The chain links TRBV10-3 to TRBJ1-2; 8 bases map to TRBD1. The CDR3 is 13 residues long. V was clipped by 6 bases and J by 3 bases; unmatched bases: 3. Germline loops: CDR1 ENHRY, CDR2 SYGVKD. CDR3 region: CAIRTGEDYGYTF. The CDR3 nucleotides read TGTGCCATCAGGACAGGGGAGGACTATGGCTACACCTTC.

V is TRBV5-1 and J is TRBJ2-1; 11 nucleotides align to TRBD2. Germline V gene data show CDR1 as SGHRS and CDR2 as YFSETQ. Germline trimming cut 4 bases from V and 4 bases from J; bases unmatched to any gene: 4. There are 15 residues in the CDR3. The CDR3 nucleotides read TGCGCCAGCAGCCGCGGGACTAGCGGATACAATGAGCAGTTCTTC. Translating it yields CASSRGTSGYNEQFF. The full variable domain, in which reference TRBV5-1 and TRBJ2-1 provide the parts outside the CDR3, is KAGVTQTPRYLIKTRGQQVTLSCSPISGHRSVSWYQQTPGQGLQFLFEYFSETQRNKGNFPGRFSGRQFSNSRSEMNVSTLELGDSALYLCASSRGTSGYNEQFFGPGTRLTVL.

The chain links TRBV11-2 to TRBJ2-1; TRBD2 matches at 10 bases. The V gene end was trimmed by 3 bases and the J gene end by 8 bases; junction bases not matched to a gene: 13. This CDR3 spans 17 amino acids. Per germline, CDR1 SGHAT and CDR2 FQNNGV. CDR3 sequence: CASSFATGSGRADEQFF. In DNA form, the CDR3 reads TGTGCCAGCAGCTTCGCCACCGGGAGCGGGAGGGCGGATGAGCAGTTCTTC. The full variable domain, its missing parts supplied by reference TRBV11-2 and TRBJ2-1, is EAGVAQSPRYKIIEKRQSVAFWCNPISGHATLYWYQQILGQGPKLLIQFQNNGVVDDSQLPKDRFSAERLKGVDSTLKIQPAKLEDSAVYLCASSFATGSGRADEQFFGPGTRLTVL.

The V gene is TRBV2, the J gene TRBJ2-4, with 7 bases identical to TRBD2. The germline V gene encodes CDR1 SNHLY and CDR2 FYNNEI. The CDR3 is made up of 16 amino acids. V lost 4 bases to trimming and J lost 3 bases; unmatched junction nucleotides: 9. CDR3 nucleotides: TGTGCCAGCAGTGGAAGGGTTGGGAGGGACAAAAACATTCAGTACTTC. Amino acids: CASSGRVGRDKNIQYF.

A single count supports this clone. The chain links TRBV15 to TRBJ2-1, with TRBD2 identical over 7 bases. The V gene end was trimmed by 7 bases and the J gene end by 6 bases; junction bases not matched to a gene: 12. The germline V gene encodes CDR1 LNHNV and CDR2 YYDKDF (reference sequence). This CDR3 has 15 amino acids. CDR3 nucleotide sequence: TGTGCCACCACCCCGGTGCGGGAGTCTCGCAATGAGCAGTTCTTC. As protein: CATTPVRESRNEQFF.

The chain's CDR3 is CASSREEGGYEQYF. The DNA for the CDR3 is TGTGCCAGTAGCCGGGAGGAGGGGGGGTACGAGCAGTACTTC. The J gene is TRBJ2-7, the V gene TRBV19, with D possibly TRBD2 on 7 matching bases. Trimming removed 6 bases from V and 4 bases from J, with 16 bases in between. The CDR3 runs to 14 residues. The germline V gene encodes CDR1 LNHDA and CDR2 SQIVND (reference sequence).

The DNA for the CDR3 is TGTGCCAGCAGCTTAGGGGGACTATCGTACAATGAGCAGTTCTTC. Protein product: CASSLGGLSYNEQFF. The rearrangement links TRBV7-9 to TRBJ2-1; 7 nucleotides line up with TRBD2. In germline, CDR1 is SEHNR, CDR2 FQNEAQ (reference sequence). The CDR3 contains 15 residues. V shed 1 base, J shed 4 bases, and the junction held 4 bases outside the gene matches.

The J gene is TRBJ2-3, the V gene TRBV27; D is perhaps TRBD2 (6 bases). This CDR3 has 16 residues. The V end lost 4 bases, the J end lost 6 bases, and 20 bases lay between the germline ends. Germline V lookup: CDR1 MNHEY, CDR2 SMNVEV (reference sequence). The CDR3 here is CASSYLQPGVEDTQYF. The CDR3 DNA reads as TGTGCCAGCAGTTATCTTCAGCCGGGAGTAGAGGATACGCAGTATTTT.

The chain recombines TRBV12-3 or TRBV12-4 with TRBJ1-2; D gene uncertain. The length of the CDR3 is 12 residues. V was shortened by 6 bases and J by 0 bases, with 5 bases between the two germline ends. The CDR3 is CASRRANYGYTF. The CDR3 DNA sequence: TGTGCCAGCAGAAGAGCTAACTATGGCTACACCTTC.

This sequence joins TRBV29-1 and TRBJ1-2; 9 nucleotides align to TRBD1. The V gene end was trimmed by 6 bases and the J gene end by 4 bases; junction bases not matched to a gene: 6. Germline V CDR1 and CDR2: SQVTM, ANQGSEA. The CDR3 has 13 residues. The CDR3 region is CSVTGGAFYGYTF. DNA for the CDR3: TGCAGCGTAACAGGGGGCGCTTTCTATGGCTACACCTTC.

The chain employs TRBV9 and TRBJ2-1; TRBD2 agrees at 7 bases. Germline CDR1 SGDLS, CDR2 YYNGEE. V lost 0 bases, J lost 7 bases, and 1 base stayed unmatched. CDR3 size: 13 residues. In DNA form, the CDR3 reads TGTGCCAGCAGCGTAGGGGAGGGGAATGAGCAGTTCTTC. Residues: CASSVGEGNEQFF.

This rearrangement joins TRBV10-1 to TRBJ2-1; perhaps TRBD2 as D (6 bases). Germline loops: CDR1 WNHNN, CDR2 SYGVQD (reference sequence). Trimming pared 3 bases from V and 4 bases from J, leaving 13 bases between. CDR3 length: 15 residues. The CDR3 coding sequence is TGCGCCAGCAGTGACCGGGACTTATCATACAATGAGCAGTTCTTC. It specifies CASSDRDLSYNEQFF.

This chain joins TRBV5-4 and TRBJ2-2; 7 nucleotides line up with TRBD1. The germline V gene has CDR1 SGHNT and CDR2 YYREEE (reference sequence). With V trimmed by 4 bases and J by 4 bases, 13 bases remained unmatched. The CDR3 consists of 17 residues. The CDR3 is CASSKILTGRSTGELFF. Here the CDR3 DNA reads TGTGCCAGCAGCAAAATTCTGACAGGGCGGAGCACCGGGGAGCTGTTTTTT.

This clone occurred a few times. This chain joins TRBV20-1 and TRBJ2-1; 10 positions agree with TRBD2. Per germline, CDR1 DFQATT and CDR2 SNEGSKA (reference sequence). With 3 bases clipped from V and 0 bases from J, the junction kept 2 bases outside the gene matches. The CDR3 is 15 amino acids. The CDR3 protein is CSASERGGSYNEQFF. The CDR3 coding sequence is TGCAGTGCTAGTGAGCGGGGGGGCTCCTACAATGAGCAGTTCTTC.